This TCR beta chain is drawn from a study of T cell responses to AZD1222 COVID-19 vaccine. Study context: Second-dose timings of about 4 or about 12 weeks were pooled.

Here immunoSEQ multiplex PCR was the method, and the copy in TCRdb shows in-frame clones only, minus some. In the table there are roughly 130,000 clones, around 90% of which are singletons. This CDR3 contains 16 residues. The V gene's germline CDR1 is SGHRS and CDR2 YFSETQ. V was cut by 0 bases and J by 0 bases, with 7 bases left in between. The sample was peripheral blood, taken on day 0 of AZD1222 vaccination. The TCR was taken from an adult in good health. The chain joins TRBV5-1 to TRBJ1-6; D call uncertain. The CDR3 sequence is CASSLVGSSYNSPLHF. CDR3 in DNA: TGCGCCAGCAGCTTGGTGGGGAGCTCCTATAATTCACCCCTCCACTTT.